This paragraph covers one T cell receptor (beta chain) sequence. The naive CD8 population came from CD45RO-negative cells selected for CCR7, without terminally differentiated effector memory CD45RA+ cells. This sample is part of a study of shared clonotypes between healthy human individuals. The authors loaded roughly 180 ng DNA, about 30,000 T cell genomes, into sorted-subset replicate PCRs. Only in-frame clones appear in the TCRdb table, and some are missing; sequencing was by immunoSEQ multiplex PCR. Of about 600,000 clones listed, about 95% are singletons. Losses at the gene ends were 2 bases for V and 5 bases for J; bases not matched to a gene: 13. Germline CDR1 SGDLS, CDR2 YYNGEE. CDR3 size: 17 residues.

The chain employs TRBV9 and TRBJ2-5, with 9 nucleotides matching TRBD2. Source material: naive CD8+ T cells sorted from blood. The TCR comes from a woman aged 30 to 39 in good health. The CDR3 sequence: CASSVSLAGIKGETQYF. CDR3 sequence (DNA): TGTGCCAGCAGCGTGTCCCTAGCGGGAATAAAAGGGGAGACCCAGTACTTC.